The present T cell receptor beta chain was sequenced within a study of blood T cell repertoires in COVID-19 (TCRdb year 2020). About the full investigation: Samples covering the acute and convalescent phases of COVID-19 were provided by collaborators in the United States, Italy and Spain. The prospective study material was composed of cDNA or gDNA derived from T cells, B-cell-depleted T cells, or PBMCs. Subjects who had been exposed to COVID-19, were actively infected with it, or had recovered from it provided the deeply sampled blood TCRbeta repertoires that made up the dataset. A freely available public database, intended as a resource for researchers studying the immune response to SARS-CoV-2, is where the repertoires were released. Samples came from the ongoing ImmuneRACE study (first 160 participants) plus 1,254 subjects from 6 global collaborators. Nearly every sample came with metadata listing a de-identified subject ID, COVID-19 status, age in years and sex. Where available, HLA class I and class II types were taken from metadata supplied by the sample provider and were not determined by assay-based typing.

Whole blood was collected in K2EDTA tubes by collaborating institutions according to the institutions' own protocols. For TCRbeta analysis, collaborators shipped samples in one of three forms: frozen whole blood, isolated PBMCs, or DNA extracted from either of those sample types. In regard to this clone: This clone's antigen is unknown. Base quality data are lacking; no much larger clone is found one base away.

TCRbeta CDR3 regions were amplified from genomic DNA using the immunoSEQ Assay, a bias-controlled multiplex PCR. As for the original processing: Within the assay, amplification of reference gene primers was used to estimate how many nucleated cells each sample contained. Sequence reads were collapsed and filtered to measure the absolute abundance of every unique TCRbeta CDR3 rearrangement. For each sample, productive Simpson clonality was calculated by taking the square root of Simpson's diversity index across productive rearrangements. TCRdb retrieved this table from immuneACCESS and kept in-frame rearrangements only. Not all clones are present; in checked studies, unresolved V genes account for under half, and no reason is known for the remainder. V and J calls and clone size are given by that table; D and trimming were obtained from the DNA. Within this sample are about 210,000 clones, with about 83% of them counted one time only. The ten top clones hold roughly 8% of the sample.

The paper's findings and limits, for the study overall: Clinical and demographic metadata were provided uncurated, with the amount varying by source and participant.

This clonotype originated in a woman in her fifties or sixties with active or convalescent COVID-19. The sequencing input was peripheral blood.

Read as DNA, the sequence is TGTGCCAGCAGTTACGGGCTACCCCTAGCCAAAAACATTCAGTACTTC. Its protein reads: CASSYGLPLAKNIQYF. The V and J segments used are TRBV6-5 and TRBJ2-4; no D segment can be confidently identified. CDR3 length: 16 amino acids, cysteine to phenylalanine. Only CDR3 DNA remains: 48 bases, in frame from the first base. In the germline V gene, CDR1 corresponds to MNHEY and CDR2 to SVGAGI. V is cut by 2 bases and J by 0 bases, and the space between the germline ends is 11 bases.